This is a list of T cell receptor beta chains from one sample in a study of T cells in Graves' hyperthyroidism and ophthalmopathy. TCRdb re-analysed the multiplex PCR reads in MiXCR, keeping a single row per CDR3 protein. The sample records about 380,000 distinct CDR3 sequences, roughly 13% being singletons. Sequencing was done on a sample of blood. The receptors were sampled from an older woman with Graves' hyperthyroidism. The CDR3 runs from the conserved cysteine through the conserved F or W. A D gene is named only where the DNA matches it firmly.

>NA|TRBJ2-4|TRBV11-2
CASSPRWVPGGIIIAKNIQYF
>TRBD2|TRBJ2-7|TRBV15
CATSRTAGVLSYEQYF
>NA|TRBJ2-2|TRBV29-1
CSVELVNTGELFF
>NA|TRBJ1-5|TRBV6-5
CASSYSGPHNQPQHF
>TRBD2|TRBJ2-3|TRBV12-5
CASATPGGSGPTTDTQYF
>TRBD2|TRBJ2-1|TRBV7-2
CASSAGTSGIYEQFF
>TRBD1|TRBJ1-5|TRBV19
CATKQGGPGNQPQHF
>TRBD2|TRBJ2-1|TRBV7-9
CASSLIVGGAGNEQFF
>TRBD1|TRBJ1-1|TRBV6-1
CASSRTGVGNTEAFF
>NA|TRBJ2-1|TRBV29-1
CSVEAYSYNEQFF
>NA|TRBJ1-2|TRBV19
CASRSQQGGYGYTF
>NA|TRBJ2-2|TRBV11-3
CASLDGRFANTGELFF
>NA|TRBJ2-5|TRBV2
CASEVAGETQYF
>NA|TRBJ2-7|TRBV13
CASSSSGPSYEQYF
>NA|TRBJ2-7|TRBV4-1
CASSHQTGYEQYF
>TRBD1|TRBJ1-2|TRBV9
CASSVGQRDGYTF
>NA|TRBJ2-1|TRBV12-3/TRBV12-4
CASSLIKGEQFF